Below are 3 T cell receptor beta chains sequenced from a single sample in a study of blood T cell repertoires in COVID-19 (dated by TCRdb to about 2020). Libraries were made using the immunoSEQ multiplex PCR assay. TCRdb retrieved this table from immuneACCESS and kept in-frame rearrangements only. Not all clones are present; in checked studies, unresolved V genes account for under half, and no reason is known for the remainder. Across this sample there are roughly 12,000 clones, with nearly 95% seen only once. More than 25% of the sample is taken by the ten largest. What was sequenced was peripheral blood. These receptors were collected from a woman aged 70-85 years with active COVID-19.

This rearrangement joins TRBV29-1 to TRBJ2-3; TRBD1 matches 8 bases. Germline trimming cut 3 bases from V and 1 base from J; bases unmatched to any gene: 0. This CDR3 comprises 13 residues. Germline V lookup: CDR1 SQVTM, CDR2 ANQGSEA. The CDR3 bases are TGCAGCGTTGAGGGACAGGGCACAGATACGCAGTATTTT. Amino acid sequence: CSVEGQGTDTQYF.

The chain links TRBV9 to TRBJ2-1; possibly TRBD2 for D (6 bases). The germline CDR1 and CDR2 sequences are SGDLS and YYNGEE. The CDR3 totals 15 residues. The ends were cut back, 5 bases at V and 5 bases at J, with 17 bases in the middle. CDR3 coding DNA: TGTGCCAGCAGTGCCTCGGGGCGCGGGGACAATGAGCAGTTCTTC. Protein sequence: CASSASGRGDNEQFF.

In DNA form, the CDR3 reads TGTGCCAGCAGTCCGACGGGCAATGAGCAGTTCTTC. Translated: CASSPTGNEQFF. The genes are TRBV6-6 and TRBJ2-1; no clear D gene. The ends were cut back, 5 bases at V and 6 bases at J, with 8 bases in the middle. Germline CDR1 is MNHNY and CDR2 is SVGAGI (reference sequence). This CDR3 spans 12 amino acids.